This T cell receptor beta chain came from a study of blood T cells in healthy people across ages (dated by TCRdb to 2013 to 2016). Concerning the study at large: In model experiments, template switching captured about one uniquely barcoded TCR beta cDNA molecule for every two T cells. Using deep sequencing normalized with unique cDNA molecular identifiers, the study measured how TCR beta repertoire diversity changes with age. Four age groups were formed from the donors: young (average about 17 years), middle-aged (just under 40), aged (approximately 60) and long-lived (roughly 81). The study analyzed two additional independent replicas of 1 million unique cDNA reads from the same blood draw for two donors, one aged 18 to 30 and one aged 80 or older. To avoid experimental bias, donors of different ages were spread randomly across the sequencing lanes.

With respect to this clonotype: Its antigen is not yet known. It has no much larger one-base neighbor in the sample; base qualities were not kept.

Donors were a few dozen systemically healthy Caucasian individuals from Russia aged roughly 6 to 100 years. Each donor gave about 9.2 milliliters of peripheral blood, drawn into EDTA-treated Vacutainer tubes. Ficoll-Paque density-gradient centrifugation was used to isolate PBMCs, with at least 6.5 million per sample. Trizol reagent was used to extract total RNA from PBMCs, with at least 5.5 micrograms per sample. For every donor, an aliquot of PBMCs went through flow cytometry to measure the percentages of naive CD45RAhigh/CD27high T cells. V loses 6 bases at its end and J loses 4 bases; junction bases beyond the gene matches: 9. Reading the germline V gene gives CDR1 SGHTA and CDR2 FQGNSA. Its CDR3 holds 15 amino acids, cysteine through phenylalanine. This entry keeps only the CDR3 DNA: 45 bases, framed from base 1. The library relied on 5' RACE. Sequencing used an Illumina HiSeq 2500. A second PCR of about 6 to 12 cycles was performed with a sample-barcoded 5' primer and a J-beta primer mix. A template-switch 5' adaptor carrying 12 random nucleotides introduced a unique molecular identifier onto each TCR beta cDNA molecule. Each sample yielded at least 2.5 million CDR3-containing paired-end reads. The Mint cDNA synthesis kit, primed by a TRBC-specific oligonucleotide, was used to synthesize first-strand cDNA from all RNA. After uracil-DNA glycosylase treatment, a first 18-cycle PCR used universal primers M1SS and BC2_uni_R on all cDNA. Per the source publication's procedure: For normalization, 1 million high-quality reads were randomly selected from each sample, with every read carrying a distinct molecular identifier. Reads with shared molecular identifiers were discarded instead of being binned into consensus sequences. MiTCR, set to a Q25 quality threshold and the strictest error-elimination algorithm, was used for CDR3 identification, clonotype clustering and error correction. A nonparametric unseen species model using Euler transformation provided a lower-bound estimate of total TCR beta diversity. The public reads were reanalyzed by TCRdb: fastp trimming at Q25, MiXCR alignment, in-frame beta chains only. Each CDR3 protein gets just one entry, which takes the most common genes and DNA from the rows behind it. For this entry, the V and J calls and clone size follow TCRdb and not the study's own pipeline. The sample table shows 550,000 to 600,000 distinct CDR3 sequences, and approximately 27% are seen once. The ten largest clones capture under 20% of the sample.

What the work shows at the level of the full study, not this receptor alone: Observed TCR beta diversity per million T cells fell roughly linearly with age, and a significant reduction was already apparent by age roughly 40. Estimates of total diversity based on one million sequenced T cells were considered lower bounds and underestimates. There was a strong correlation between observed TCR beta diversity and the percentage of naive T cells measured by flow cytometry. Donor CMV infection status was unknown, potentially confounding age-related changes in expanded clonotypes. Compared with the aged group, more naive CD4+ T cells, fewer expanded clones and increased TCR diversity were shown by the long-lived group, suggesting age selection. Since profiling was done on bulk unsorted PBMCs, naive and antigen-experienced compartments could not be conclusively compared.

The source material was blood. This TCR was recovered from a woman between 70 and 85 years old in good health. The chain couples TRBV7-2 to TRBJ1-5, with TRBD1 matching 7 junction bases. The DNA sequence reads TGTGCCAGCAGTGTCGGCGGCAGGGGGAATCAGCCCCAGCATTTT. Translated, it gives CASSVGGRGNQPQHF.